The 32 T cell receptor beta chains below come from one sample, sequenced in a study of regulatory T cells in long-lasting Graves disease. The time point is: newly diagnosed GD, antithyroid drugs for less than 3 months. Extracted PBMC RNA gave rise to the TCR library. To make TCR beta libraries, researchers used iRepertoire HTBI primers and Arm-PCR of CDR3 regions. TCRdb recomputed calls from the multiplex PCR reads with MiXCR, one row per CDR3 protein. The sample shows hundreds of thousands of distinct CDR3 sequences, 15% to 20% of them seen only once. These data were also filed under a second study, of T cells in Graves' hyperthyroidism and ophthalmopathy.

The sample here was peripheral blood mononuclear cells (PBMCs), taken at new diagnosis, from a patient treated with antithyroid drugs. All receptors come from a man aged 35 to 55 with Graves disease.

This clonotype was detected only once. V is TRBV11-2 and J is TRBJ2-1; the match to TRBD1 covers 9 bases. The CDR3 contains 16 residues. Germline V gene sequence: CDR1 SGHAT, CDR2 FQNNGV. Trimming at V came to 4 bases and at J to 6 bases, leaving 10 bases not matched to a gene. The DNA for the CDR3 is TGTGCCAGCAGCTCCCCCGGGACAGGGTGGCGCAATGAGCAGTTCTTC. Translation gives CASSSPGTGWRNEQFF.

This clonotype was counted only a few times. The chain carries TRBV24-1 and TRBJ2-2, with TRBD2 matching over 10 bases. Germline V gene lookup returns CDR1 KGHDR and CDR2 SFDVKD. Trimming removed 6 bases from V and 1 base from J; junction bases left unmatched: 7. This CDR3 is 17 amino acids long. The CDR3, as DNA: TGTGCCACCAGTAGCCCTAGCGGGGGCCAGAACACCGGGGAGCTGTTTTTT. Its protein product is CATSSPSGGQNTGELFF.

The chain joins TRBV2 to TRBJ1-2; no reliable D call. V was pared by 5 bases and J by 4 bases, with 8 bases between. Germline assignment: CDR1 SNHLY and CDR2 FYNNEI. This CDR3 contains 12 residues. The CDR3 nucleotides read TGTGCCAGCAGTCCCAACAGCTATGGCTACACCTTC. The encoded protein is CASSPNSYGYTF.

V and J are TRBV2 and TRBJ1-6, with a possible D match to TRBD1 (6 bases). The germline V gene has CDR1 SNHLY and CDR2 FYNNEI. Trimming removed 6 bases at V and 9 bases at J, with 15 bases between. The CDR3 contains 14 residues. This chain's CDR3 is CASRHDRQGSPLHF. The CDR3 DNA is TGTGCCAGCAGACATGACAGGCAGGGTTCACCCCTCCACTTT.

V usage is TRBV20-1 and J usage is TRBJ2-3, with 8 bases matching TRBD2. CDR1 and CDR2 from the germline V gene are DFQATT and SNEGSKA (reference sequence). With V trimmed by 2 bases and J by 4 bases, 8 bases remained unmatched. CDR3 length equals 15 residues. CDR3 DNA sequence: TGCAGTGCTAGATCACCGGGGGGGCCCCCAGATACGCAGTATTTT. It yields the protein CSARSPGGPPDTQYF.

The gene calls are TRBV7-3 and TRBJ1-3; D gene uncertain. The CDR3 runs to 13 residues. Trimming left V 1 base short and J 4 bases short, with 5 bases between. The germline CDR1 and CDR2 sequences are SGHTA and FQGTGA. This CDR3 is CASSLRGGNTIYF. In nucleotides, the CDR3 is TGTGCCAGCAGCTTAAGAGGGGGAAACACCATATATTTT.

This clonotype was detected a few times. The rearrangement uses TRBV5-6 and TRBJ2-7, with TRBD2 matching over 8 bases. CDR1 is SGHDT, CDR2 YYEEEE, per germline. CDR3 length equals 16 residues. The J segment lost 7 bases and the V segment lost 0 bases, leaving 12 bases of the junction unmatched. The CDR3 region is CASSLEAGGLGWEQYF. The CDR3 coding sequence is TGTGCCAGCAGCTTGGAGGCGGGGGGCCTAGGTTGGGAGCAGTACTTC.

About this clonotype: A read error is possible here, since a much larger clone lies one base away. The V and J genes are TRBV20-1 and TRBJ2-5, with D maybe TRBD1 (6 bases). Germline CDR1 is DFQATT and CDR2 is SNEGSKA (reference sequence). V was pared by 1 base and J by 4 bases, with 7 bases between. CDR3 length: 12 amino acids. CDR3 sequence reads: CSARGGRETQYF. Written as DNA, the CDR3 is TGCAGTGCTAGAGGGGGGCGAGAGACCCAGTACTTC.

This clonotype has at least ten counts. This chain uses TRBV28 with TRBJ1-1; D is possibly TRBD1 (6 bases). The CDR3 consists of 15 residues. Trimming removed 5 bases from V and 1 base from J, with 14 bases in between. From germline, CDR1 is MDHEN and CDR2 SYDVKM. CDR3 sequence: CASSHGGGRNTEAFF. The CDR3, as DNA: TGTGCCAGCAGTCACGGGGGGGGGCGGAACACTGAAGCTTTCTTT.

In the case of this clonotype: A much larger clone lies a single base off, so this may be a read error. A read error is likely, as this CDR3 ends without the conserved phenylalanine or tryptophan. The chain joins TRBV2 to TRBJ2-1, with 9 positions matching TRBD2. The DNA matches TRBJ2-5 better at its end, which makes the J call doubtful. The germline V gene has CDR1 SNHLY and CDR2 FYNNEI. This CDR3 contains 17 residues. The CDR3 region has the DNA TGTGCCAGCAAGAATCGCGCGGGGGGGCCGAGACAAGAGACCCAGTACTCC. Protein: CASKNRAGGPRQETQYS.

The rearrangement links TRBV6-1 to TRBJ2-7, with 7 bases identical to TRBD1. Germline V gives CDR1 MNHNS, CDR2 SASEGT. CDR3 size: 14 residues. J gave up 2 bases and V 10 bases, and 11 bases lay outside the gene matches. The chain's CDR3 is CATSRDSRTYEQYF. CDR3 nucleotide sequence: TGTGCCACCTCTCGGGACAGCCGTACCTACGAGCAGTACTTC.

This clonotype came up many times. The chain joins TRBV2 to TRBJ1-1; D may be TRBD1 (5 bases). This CDR3 has 14 residues. Germline CDR1 SNHLY, CDR2 FYNNEI. V lost 6 bases to trimming and J lost 1 base, with 12 bases between them. The CDR3 here is CASRGSGPNTEAFF. DNA for the CDR3: TGTGCCAGCAGAGGCTCGGGGCCGAACACTGAAGCTTTCTTT.

The J gene is TRBJ1-1, the V gene TRBV6-1; tentative D call: TRBD1 (6 bases). The germline V and J ends were trimmed by 6 bases and 4 bases, with 12 bases remaining between them. The CDR3 runs 13 residues. The germline gives CDR1 MNHNS, CDR2 SASEGT. The CDR3 is CASRDTGFTEAFF. DNA for the CDR3: TGTGCCAGCAGAGATACAGGGTTCACTGAAGCTTTCTTT.

At least ten counts were recorded for this clonotype. J is TRBJ2-7 and V is TRBV5-1; TRBD2 matches at 11 bases. This CDR3 has 14 amino acids. CDR1 is SGHRS and CDR2 is YFSETQ in the germline V gene. V lost 2 bases and J lost 2; bases outside the gene matches: 0. CDR3: CASSFSGGAYEQYF. The CDR3 region has the DNA TGCGCCAGCAGCTTTAGCGGGGGGGCCTACGAGCAGTACTTC.

The chain uses TRBV25-1 and TRBJ1-2, with 8 positions matching TRBD1. With 5 bases clipped from V and 6 bases from J, the junction kept 11 bases outside the gene matches. In germline, CDR1 is MGHDK, CDR2 SYGVNS. The CDR3 is 15 amino acids. The CDR3 sequence: CASSNQGAYVNGYTF. The DNA of the CDR3 is TGTGCCAGCAGTAACCAGGGGGCGTATGTAAATGGCTACACCTTC.

This clonotype came up many times. The V call is TRBV6-1, the J call TRBJ2-3; 7 bases are a match to TRBD1. Germline CDR1 reads MNHNS; CDR2 reads SASEGT. The CDR3 has 14 amino acids. J gave up 5 bases and V 4 bases, and 6 bases lay outside the gene matches. In DNA form, the CDR3 reads TGTGCCAGCAGTGGCACAGGGGCGAAAGATACGCAGTATTTT. Translating it yields CASSGTGAKDTQYF.

In this sample, this clonotype turned up many times. This sequence joins TRBV11-3 and TRBJ2-5; a possible D gene is TRBD2 (5 bases). Germline lookup yields CDR1 SGHNT and CDR2 YENEEA. V was shortened by 1 base and J by 2 bases, with 8 bases between the two germline ends. The CDR3 extends over 14 amino acids. The CDR3 DNA reads TGTGCCAGCAGCTTAGGCCCGGGACAAGAGACCCAGTACTTC. Its protein product is CASSLGPGQETQYF.

This clonotype was counted ten times or more. The chain recombines TRBV28 with TRBJ2-5, with 9 bases aligning to TRBD1. In germline, CDR1 is MDHEN, CDR2 SYDVKM. V was pared by 4 bases and J by 4 bases, with 13 bases of the junction left unmatched. This CDR3 is built from 17 residues. The CDR3 nucleotides are TGTGCCAGCAGTTCAAGCATCCGGACAGGGGCTCCAGAGACCCAGTACTTC. Translated, it gives CASSSSIRTGAPETQYF.

This clonotype was seen at least ten times. CDR3 DNA: TGTGCCAGCAGCTTAGCGGCAGGGACCCAGTACTTC. It specifies CASSLAAGTQYF. V gene TRBV7-9 combines with J gene TRBJ2-5; unclear D gene. V lost 0 bases to trimming and J lost 7 bases, with 6 bases between them. The CDR3 runs 12 residues. Germline values: CDR1 SEHNR, CDR2 FQNEAQ (reference sequence).

This clonotype was seen at least ten times. J is TRBJ1-3 and V is TRBV12-3 or TRBV12-4; D unclear. The length of the CDR3 is 13 residues. Trimming took off 9 bases at V and 0 bases at J, with 9 bases between the two ends. For the CDR3, the DNA is TGTGCCAGTCATCCATTCTCTGGAAACACCATATATTTT. Its translation is CASHPFSGNTIYF.

This clonotype occurred many times. The genes are TRBV7-9 and TRBJ2-3; D might be TRBD1 (5 bases). This CDR3 spans 17 amino acids. V was cut by 5 bases and J by 0 bases, with 18 bases left in between. Per germline, CDR1 SEHNR and CDR2 FQNEAQ (reference sequence). The CDR3 DNA reads TGTGCCAGCAGCCCAATCCTGGCGGACACTAGCACAGATACGCAGTATTTT. Translation gives CASSPILADTSTDTQYF.

At least ten counts were recorded for this clonotype. This rearrangement joins TRBV3-1 to TRBJ1-2; tentatively, D is TRBD1 (5 bases). V was clipped by 0 bases and J by 7 bases, with 6 bases between them. The CDR3 has 12 amino acids. CDR1 LGHDT and CDR2 YNNKEL come from the germline V gene (reference sequence). The CDR3 reads CASSQERGGYTF. The DNA of the CDR3 is TGTGCCAGCAGCCAAGAAAGGGGTGGCTACACCTTC.

This clonotype was recorded many times. The gene calls are TRBV11-1 and TRBJ2-3, with TRBD2 identical over 8 bases. Germline-derived CDR1 and CDR2 are SGHAT and FQDESV (reference sequence). V dropped 0 bases and J dropped 5; count of bases not matched to a gene: 4. The CDR3 sequence is 15 residues long. CDR3 nucleotide sequence: TGTGCCAGCAGCTTAGCTCCAGCGGGGGTAGATACGCAGTATTTT. Translation: CASSLAPAGVDTQYF.

V is TRBV30 and J is TRBJ2-3; D is possibly TRBD1 or TRBD2 (6 bases each). The length of the CDR3 is 13 residues. Germline V gives CDR1 GTSNPN, CDR2 SVGIG (reference sequence). V gave up 2 bases and J gave up 4 bases, with 10 bases separating them. CDR3 sequence (DNA): TGTGCCTGGAGTACGGGGGCCGCAGATACGCAGTATTTT. Translation gives CAWSTGAADTQYF.

This clonotype was seen many times. The chain links TRBV2 to TRBJ1-6; D perhaps matches TRBD1 (6 bases). The germline V and J ends were trimmed by 6 bases and 8 bases, with 11 bases remaining between them. Germline assignment: CDR1 SNHLY and CDR2 FYNNEI. The CDR3 has 13 residues. The CDR3 loop is CASRVGGHSPLHF. The DNA of the CDR3 is TGTGCCAGCAGAGTAGGGGGGCATTCACCCCTCCACTTT.

This clonotype was detected ten times or more. The chain recombines TRBV7-2 with TRBJ2-7; 7 bases align to TRBD2. Germline lookup yields CDR1 SGHTA and CDR2 FQGNSA. The CDR3 consists of 15 residues. After removal of 2 bases from V and 5 bases from J, the junction contained 9 bases not matched to a gene. CDR3 coding DNA: TGTGCCAGCAGCTTACAAGCGGGGTATAGGAACGAGCAGTACTTC. It is translated as CASSLQAGYRNEQYF.

Ten or more counts support this clonotype. The chain is built from TRBV28 and TRBJ2-7, with TRBD2 identical over 8 bases. Germline V gene data show CDR1 as MDHEN and CDR2 as SYDVKM. The J segment lost 2 bases and the V segment lost 5 bases, leaving 8 bases of the junction unmatched. The CDR3 totals 15 residues. CDR3 in amino acids: CASSEGLAGTYEQYF. CDR3 sequence (DNA): TGTGCCAGCAGTGAAGGACTAGCAGGCACCTACGAGCAGTACTTC.

V and J are TRBV5-4 and TRBJ2-1, with D tentatively TRBD2 (5 bases). Trimming shortened V by 0 bases and J by 9 bases, and 10 bases separated the two germline ends. This CDR3 is 13 amino acids long. Germline CDR1 and CDR2: SGHNT and YYREEE (reference sequence). CDR3 amino acids: CASSLVLVGEQFF. The CDR3 DNA is TGTGCCAGCAGCTTGGTACTAGTTGGTGAGCAGTTCTTC.

By proportion, this clonotype is medium-sized (0.01 to 0.1%). The V call is TRBV3-1, the J call TRBJ1-1; TRBD1 aligns across 9 bases. Germline assignment: CDR1 LGHDT and CDR2 YNNKEL (reference sequence). Trimming at V came to 0 bases and at J to 11 bases, leaving 7 bases not matched to a gene. CDR3 size: 14 residues. The CDR3 sequence is CASSQDRTGDPAFF. In nucleotides, the CDR3 is TGTGCCAGCAGCCAAGATAGGACAGGGGATCCGGCTTTCTTT.

This clonotype was seen many times. This chain connects TRBV2 to TRBJ2-5; D might be TRBD2 (5 bases). CDR3 size: 14 residues. The V gene lost 3 bases and the J gene lost 6 bases, with 14 bases spanning the gap. Germline V CDR1 and CDR2: SNHLY, FYNNEI. CDR3: CASSEAAEGKTQYF. CDR3 DNA: TGTGCCAGCAGTGAGGCTGCCGAGGGAAAGACCCAGTACTTC.

This clonotype occurred many times. The chain links TRBV5-1 to TRBJ2-3; 12 positions agree with TRBD1. CDR1 and CDR2 (germline): SGHRS, YFSETQ. The V and J ends lost 4 bases and 5 bases, in that order; junction bases with no gene match: 8. The CDR3 spans 16 residues. CDR3 in DNA: TGCGCCAGCAGCCCGGGACAGGGGGCATGGGAAGATACGCAGTATTTT. This codes for CASSPGQGAWEDTQYF. Full variable domain (remainder filled in from reference TRBV5-1 and TRBJ2-3): KAGVTQTPRYLIKTRGQQVTLSCSPISGHRSVSWYQQTPGQGLQFLFEYFSETQRNKGNFPGRFSGRQFSNSRSEMNVSTLELGDSALYLCASSPGQGAWEDTQYFGPGTRLTVL.

This rearrangement joins TRBV18 to TRBJ2-3, with no clear D. The germline V gene has CDR1 KGHSH and CDR2 LQKENI. The CDR3 spans 13 residues. V was cut by 3 bases and J by 7 bases, with 11 bases left in between. CDR3 DNA: TGTGCCAGCTCACCCAGGAGTCAGAATACGCAGTATTTT. It yields the protein CASSPRSQNTQYF. Full variable domain (outside the CDR3, taken from reference TRBV18 and TRBJ2-3): NAGVMQNPRHLVRRRGQEARLRCSPMKGHSHVYWYRQLPEEGLKFMVYLQKENIIDESGMPKERFSAEFPKEGPSILRIQQVVRGDSAAYFCASSPRSQNTQYFGPGTRLTVL.